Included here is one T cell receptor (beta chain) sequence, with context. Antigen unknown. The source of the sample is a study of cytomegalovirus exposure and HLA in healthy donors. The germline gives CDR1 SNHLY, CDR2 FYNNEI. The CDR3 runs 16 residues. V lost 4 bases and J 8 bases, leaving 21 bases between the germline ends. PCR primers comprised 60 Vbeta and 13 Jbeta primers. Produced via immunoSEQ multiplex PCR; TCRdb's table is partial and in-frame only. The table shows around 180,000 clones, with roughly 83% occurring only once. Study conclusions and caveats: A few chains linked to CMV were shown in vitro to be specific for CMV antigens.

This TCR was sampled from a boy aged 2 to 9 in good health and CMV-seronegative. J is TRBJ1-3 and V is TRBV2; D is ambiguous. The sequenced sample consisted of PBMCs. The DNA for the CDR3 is TGTGCCAGCAGTGGTCTAAGATTGGGCACAGCCGACACCATATATTTT. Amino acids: CASSGLRLGTADTIYF. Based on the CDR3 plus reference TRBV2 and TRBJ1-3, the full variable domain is EPEVTQTPSHQVTQMGQEVILRCVPISNHLYFYWYRQILGQKVEFLVSFYNNEISEKSEIFDDQFSVERPDGSNFTLKIRSTKLEDSAMYFCASSGLRLGTADTIYFGEGSWLTVV.